This record concerns one T cell receptor beta chain sequence. The sample belongs to a study of blood T cell repertoires in COVID-19. CDR3 size: 13 residues. CDR1 and CDR2 from the germline V gene are LNHDA and SQIVND (reference sequence). Unmatched junction bases numbered 2, after V lost 5 bases and J lost 7 bases. Cohort allocation depended upon clinical history that participants reported. The method was immunoSEQ multiplex PCR; TCRdb's version includes in-frame clones alone and lacks a portion of them. The table has some 190,000 clones, around 80% seen once. V and J are TRBV19 and TRBJ1-6; TRBD1 agrees at 7 bases. The sequencing sample was made of PBMCs or T cells enriched from blood (not recorded which). The sequence came from a man between 60 and 70 years old who had been exposed to COVID-19. The CDR3 DNA reads TGTGCCAGTAGTCAGGGGGTGAATTCACCCCTCCACTTT. Amino acid sequence: CASSQGVNSPLHF.